The 27 T cell receptor beta chains reported below all come from one sample, sequenced in a study of blood T cell repertoires in COVID-19. TCRdb keeps only in-frame clones here, not all; method: immunoSEQ multiplex PCR. The sample carries about 350,000 clones, 85% to 90% recorded once. Input material: PBMCs or T cells enriched from blood (not recorded which). These receptors were taken from a woman in her twenties or thirties who had been exposed to COVID-19.

This chain's CDR3 is CASWDTYGYTF. DNA of the CDR3: TGTGCCAGCTGGGACACCTATGGCTACACCTTC. V and J are TRBV6-5 and TRBJ1-2, with D possibly TRBD1 on 6 matching bases. This CDR3 region has 11 residues. CDR1 MNHEY and CDR2 SVGAGI come from the germline V gene. Trimming left V 8 bases short and J 4 bases short, with 8 bases between.

This clone has a single count. This chain links TRBV2 with TRBJ1-5, with TRBD1 as a possible D gene (5 bases). Germline V gene data show CDR1 as SNHLY and CDR2 as FYNNEI. This CDR3 region has 14 residues. The V end lost 7 bases, the J end lost 1 base, and 11 bases lay between the germline ends. In DNA form, the CDR3 reads TGTGCCAGCACCGATAGACAGAGCAATCAGCCCCAGCATTTT. Protein sequence: CASTDRQSNQPQHF.

V and J are TRBV27 and TRBJ2-2; D gene unclear. The CDR3 totals 12 residues. Germline loops: CDR1 MNHEY, CDR2 SMNVEV (reference sequence). V dropped 5 bases and J dropped 3 bases, with 4 bases sitting between them. The CDR3 loop reads CASSPDTGELFF. The DNA of the CDR3 is TGTGCCAGCAGTCCCGACACCGGGGAGCTGTTTTTT.

This chain uses TRBV6-6 with TRBJ2-7, with TRBD2 identical over 10 bases. Germline V gives CDR1 MNHNY, CDR2 SVGAGI (reference sequence). The ends lost 0 bases at V and 6 bases at J; junction bases unmatched: 8. The CDR3 totals 16 residues. The CDR3 nucleotides read TGTGCCAGCAGTTACTCATCGTGGCTAGCGGGAGCCGAGCAGTACTTC. Protein sequence: CASSYSSWLAGAEQYF.

The chain has TRBV3-1 (or the pseudogene TRBV3-2) and TRBJ2-7; D uncertain. Germline V gene lookup returns CDR1 LGHDT and CDR2 YNNKEL (reference sequence). V was clipped by 0 bases and J by 0 bases, with 9 bases between them. This CDR3 has 15 amino acids. CDR3 in DNA: TGTGCCAGCAGCCAAGAATTCACATCCTCCTACGAGCAGTACTTC. It translates to CASSQEFTSSYEQYF.

The chain couples TRBV10-1 to TRBJ2-7; TRBD2 matches at 11 bases. The germline CDR1 and CDR2 sequences are WNHNN and SYGVQD (reference sequence). After removal of 5 bases from V and 3 bases from J, the junction contained 6 bases not matched to a gene. The CDR3 totals 15 residues. CDR3 region: CASSLLAGAYYEQYF. In DNA form, the CDR3 reads TGCGCCAGCAGTTTACTAGCGGGAGCGTACTACGAGCAGTACTTC.

The chain is built from TRBV11-2 and TRBJ2-7; D is perhaps TRBD2 (6 bases). The CDR3 covers 14 residues. Germline V CDR1 and CDR2: SGHAT, FQNNGV. Trimming shortened V by 2 bases and J by 2 bases, and 10 bases separated the two germline ends. The CDR3 DNA is TGTGCCAGCAGCTTACTAGCGATCACCTACGAGCAGTACTTC. Protein sequence: CASSLLAITYEQYF.

This clone occurred a few times. The chain combines TRBV7-2 with TRBJ1-4, with 9 bases identical to TRBD1. The CDR3 length is 15 residues. The trim removed 1 base at V and 8 bases at J, leaving 5 bases unmatched. The germline V gene has CDR1 SGHTA and CDR2 FQGNSA. The CDR3 loop is CASSLVQGAEEKLFF. In DNA, the CDR3 is TGTGCCAGCAGCTTAGTACAGGGGGCGGAAGAAAAACTGTTTTTT.

The chain uses TRBV7-8 and TRBJ1-5; D not certain. Germline V lookup: CDR1 SGHVS, CDR2 FQNEAQ. The CDR3 is 14 amino acids. V lost 3 bases, J lost 4 bases, and 10 bases lay in between. The CDR3 reads CASSFISENQPQHF. In DNA, the CDR3 is TGTGCCAGCAGCTTCATCTCGGAGAATCAGCCCCAGCATTTT.

This chain joins TRBV6-2 or TRBV6-3 and TRBJ2-4, with D possibly TRBD1 on 5 matching bases. Germline V gene data show CDR1 as MNHEY and CDR2 as SVGEGT. CDR3 length: 19 amino acids. With 2 bases removed from V and 6 bases from J, the gap between germline ends came to 26 bases. In DNA form, the CDR3 reads TGTGCCAGCAGTTACCCTAGTGGATCCGAACCCAGGGATCCAAACATTCAGTACTTC. It translates to CASSYPSGSEPRDPNIQYF.

This clone was seen a few times. This chain links TRBV6-4 with TRBJ2-3; TRBD2 aligns across 12 bases. The length of the CDR3 is 18 residues. Trimming removed 5 bases from V and 5 bases from J; junction bases left unmatched: 14. Germline loops: CDR1 MRHNA, CDR2 SNTAGT. For the CDR3, the DNA is TGTGCCAGCAGTAACACCAATCTAGCGGGAGGGCCCAAAGATACGCAGTATTTT. Translation gives CASSNTNLAGGPKDTQYF.

The rearrangement uses TRBV5-1 and TRBJ2-4, with 7 bases aligning to TRBD1. The CDR3 contains 17 residues. V lost 0 bases to trimming and J lost 2 bases; unmatched junction nucleotides: 8. The germline V gene encodes CDR1 SGHRS and CDR2 YFSETQ. The CDR3 is CASSLEVPGQTKNIQYF. For the CDR3, the DNA is TGCGCCAGCAGCTTGGAGGTTCCGGGACAGACCAAAAACATTCAGTACTTC.

This chain joins TRBV30 and TRBJ1-2; TRBD1 agrees at 9 bases. This CDR3 region has 14 residues. The V gene end was trimmed by 1 base and the J gene end by 6 bases; junction bases not matched to a gene: 6. Germline CDR1 is GTSNPN and CDR2 is SVGIG (reference sequence). CDR3 bases: TGTGCCTGGAGTGCCGGACAGGGGATGGATGGCTACACCTTC. It yields the protein CAWSAGQGMDGYTF.

V usage is TRBV5-5 and J usage is TRBJ2-1; 7 positions agree with TRBD1. CDR1 is SGHKS and CDR2 is YYEKEE in the germline V gene (reference sequence). V shed 1 base, J shed 2 bases, and the junction held 12 bases outside the gene matches. The CDR3 length is 18 residues. CDR3 nucleotide sequence: TGTGCCAGCAGCTTGTCTTCAGGGGGTCTCGGAGCCTACAATGAGCAGTTCTTC. Its translation is CASSLSSGGLGAYNEQFF.

V gene TRBV6-1 combines with J gene TRBJ2-1, with TRBD1 matching 7 bases. The CDR3 is 16 residues long. After removal of 4 bases from V and 2 bases from J, the junction contained 8 bases not matched to a gene. Germline values: CDR1 MNHNS, CDR2 SASEGT. The CDR3 loop reads CASSARRDSPYNEQFF. The CDR3 DNA is TGTGCCAGCAGTGCAAGACGGGACAGTCCCTACAATGAGCAGTTCTTC.

The chain joins TRBV7-3 to TRBJ2-3; 9 bases match TRBD2. J lost 3 bases, V lost 0 bases, and 7 bases had no gene match. The V gene's germline CDR1 is SGHTA and CDR2 FQGTGA. The CDR3 is 17 residues long. The CDR3 nucleotides are TGTGCCAGCAGCTTAACGGGGGCGGGAGGGCCGACAGATACGCAGTATTTT. It yields the protein CASSLTGAGGPTDTQYF.

The genes are TRBV14 and TRBJ1-6; D unresolved. Germline V CDR1 and CDR2: SGHDN, FVKESK. Trimming took 3 bases from V and 10 from J, leaving 10 bases between them. The CDR3 is made up of 13 amino acids. The CDR3 bases are TGTGCCAGCAGCCAGATTGTACTCTCACCCCTCCACTTT. It translates to CASSQIVLSPLHF.

J is TRBJ1-2 and V is TRBV29-1, with unresolved D. The CDR3 sequence is 12 residues long. Trimming pared 5 bases from V and 5 bases from J, leaving 12 bases between. CDR1 is SQVTM and CDR2 is ANQGSEA in the germline V gene. Here the CDR3 DNA reads TGCAGCGTTCGGTGGGCAGCTTATGGCTACACCTTC. It yields the protein CSVRWAAYGYTF.

The V and J genes are TRBV4-2 and TRBJ2-5; 9 nucleotides agree with TRBD1. The CDR3 loop spans 18 amino acids. Germline CDR1 LGHNA, CDR2 YNFKEQ. V lost 0 bases and J lost 5; bases outside the gene matches: 13. The CDR3 protein is CASSQETGGQGGRETQYF. CDR3 sequence (DNA): TGTGCCAGCAGCCAAGAAACCGGGGGACAGGGAGGAAGGGAGACCCAGTACTTC.

This sequence joins TRBV14 and TRBJ1-4; 9 nucleotides align to TRBD1. Trimming took 4 bases from V and 6 from J; bases not matched to a gene: 9. This CDR3 spans 16 amino acids. Per germline, CDR1 SGHDN and CDR2 FVKESK. The CDR3 loop reads CASSPVGTGPYEKLFF. In DNA form, the CDR3 reads TGTGCCAGCAGCCCTGTCGGGACAGGGCCTTATGAAAAACTGTTTTTT.

This chain uses TRBV6-2 or TRBV6-3 with TRBJ2-6; D uncertain. This CDR3 spans 15 amino acids. From germline, CDR1 is MNHEY and CDR2 SVGEGT. With 6 bases removed from V and 0 bases from J, the gap between germline ends came to 9 bases. In nucleotides, the CDR3 is TGTGCCAGCAGCGCCCGCGGCTCTGGGGCCAACGTCCTGACTTTC. It encodes CASSARGSGANVLTF.

The rearrangement links TRBV9 to TRBJ1-3; 8 bases fit TRBD1. The CDR3 contains 15 residues. The germline V gene has CDR1 SGDLS and CDR2 YYNGEE. Trimming removed 4 bases from V and 4 bases from J; junction bases left unmatched: 7. The CDR3 sequence: CASSFDRGNGNTIYF. In DNA form, the CDR3 reads TGTGCCAGCAGCTTCGACAGGGGTAACGGAAACACCATATATTTT.

The rearrangement links TRBV7-9 to TRBJ2-3; 13 bases map to TRBD2. The CDR3 runs to 16 residues. Germline CDR1 reads SEHNR; CDR2 reads FQNEAQ (reference sequence). The ends lost 5 bases at V and 2 bases at J; junction bases unmatched: 4. CDR3 coding DNA: TGTGCCAGCAGCGTAGGACTAGCGGGAGTCACAGATACGCAGTATTTT. It codes for CASSVGLAGVTDTQYF.

The chain couples TRBV3-1 (or the pseudogene TRBV3-2) to TRBJ2-1; the D gene is possibly TRBD1 (6 bases). The germline gives CDR1 LGHDT, CDR2 YNNKEL (reference sequence). The CDR3 totals 14 residues. Trimming left V 6 bases short and J 7 bases short, with 16 bases between. The CDR3 DNA sequence: TGTGCCAGCAGTCAATGGACAGCCAGGAATGAGCAGTTCTTC. As protein: CASSQWTARNEQFF.

The chain carries TRBV24-1 and TRBJ2-5, with 8 bases lining up with TRBD1. Looked up from germline, CDR1 is KGHDR and CDR2 is SFDVKD. V trimming: 7 bases; J trimming: 1 base; junction bases outside the gene matches: 4. The CDR3 has 14 amino acids. The CDR3, as DNA: TGTGCCACCAGCCAGGGACAGGCCCAAGAGACCCAGTACTTC. It yields the protein CATSQGQAQETQYF.

The chain joins TRBV7-6 to TRBJ2-3; 10 bases fit TRBD2. Germline V gene data show CDR1 as SGHVS and CDR2 as FNYEAQ. The CDR3 has 16 residues. With 4 bases clipped from V and 2 bases from J, the junction kept 6 bases outside the gene matches. CDR3 nucleotide sequence: TGTGCCAGCAGCTCTAGAGGGACTAGCGCCACAGATACGCAGTATTTT. As protein: CASSSRGTSATDTQYF.

The chain links TRBV30 to TRBJ2-5; TRBD1 might be the D (5 bases). The CDR3 sequence is 12 residues long. Germline CDR1 GTSNPN, CDR2 SVGIG (reference sequence). V was cut by 0 bases and J by 3 bases, with 5 bases left in between. CDR3 protein: CAWSVQEETQYF. CDR3 DNA: TGTGCCTGGAGTGTACAGGAAGAGACCCAGTACTTC.